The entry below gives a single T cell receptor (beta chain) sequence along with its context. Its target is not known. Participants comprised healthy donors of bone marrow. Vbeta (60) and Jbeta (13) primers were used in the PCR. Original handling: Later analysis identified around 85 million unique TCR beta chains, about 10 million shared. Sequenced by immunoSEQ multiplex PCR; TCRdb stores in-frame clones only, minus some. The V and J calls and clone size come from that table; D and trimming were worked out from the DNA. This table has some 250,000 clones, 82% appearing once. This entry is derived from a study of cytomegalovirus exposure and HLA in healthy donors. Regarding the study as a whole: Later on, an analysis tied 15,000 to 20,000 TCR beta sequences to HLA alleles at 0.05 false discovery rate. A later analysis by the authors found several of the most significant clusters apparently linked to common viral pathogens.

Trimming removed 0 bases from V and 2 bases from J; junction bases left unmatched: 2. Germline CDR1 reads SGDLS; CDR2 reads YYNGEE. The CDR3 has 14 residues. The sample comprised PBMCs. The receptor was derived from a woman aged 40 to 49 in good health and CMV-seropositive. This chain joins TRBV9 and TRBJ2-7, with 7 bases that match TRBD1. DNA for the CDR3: TGTGCCAGCAGCGTAGAGGGACAGACCTACGAGCAGTACTTC. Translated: CASSVEGQTYEQYF. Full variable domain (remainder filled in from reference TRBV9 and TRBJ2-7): DSGVTQTPKHLITATGQRVTLRCSPRSGDLSVYWYQQSLDQGLQFLIQYYNGEERAKGNILERFSAQQFPDLHSELNLSSLELGDSALYFCASSVEGQTYEQYFGPGTRLTVT.